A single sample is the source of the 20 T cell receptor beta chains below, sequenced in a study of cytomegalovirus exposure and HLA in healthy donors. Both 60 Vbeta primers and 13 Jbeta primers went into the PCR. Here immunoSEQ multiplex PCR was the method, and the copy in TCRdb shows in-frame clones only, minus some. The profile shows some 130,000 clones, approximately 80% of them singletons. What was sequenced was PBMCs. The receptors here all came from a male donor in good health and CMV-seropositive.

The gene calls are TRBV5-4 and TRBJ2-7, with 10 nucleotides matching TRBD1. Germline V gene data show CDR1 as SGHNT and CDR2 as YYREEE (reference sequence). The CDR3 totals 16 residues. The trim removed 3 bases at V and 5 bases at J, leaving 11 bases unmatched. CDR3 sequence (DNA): TGTGCCAGCAGCTCGTACAACCGGGACAGGGGCAACGAGCAGTACTTC. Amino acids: CASSSYNRDRGNEQYF.

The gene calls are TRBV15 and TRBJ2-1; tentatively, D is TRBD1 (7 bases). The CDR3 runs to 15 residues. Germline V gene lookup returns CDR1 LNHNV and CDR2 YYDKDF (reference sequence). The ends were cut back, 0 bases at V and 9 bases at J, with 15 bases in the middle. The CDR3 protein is CATSRDSGGRGEQFF. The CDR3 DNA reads TGTGCCACCAGCAGAGATTCAGGGGGGAGAGGTGAGCAGTTCTTC.

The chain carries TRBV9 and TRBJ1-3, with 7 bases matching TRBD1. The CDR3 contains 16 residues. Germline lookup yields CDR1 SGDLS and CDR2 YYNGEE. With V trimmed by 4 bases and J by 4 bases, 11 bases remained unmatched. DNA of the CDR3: TGTGCCAGCAGCCTCACGACAGGGTCGAGCGGAAACACCATATATTTT. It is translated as CASSLTTGSSGNTIYF.

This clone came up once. Written as DNA, the CDR3 is TGTGCCAGCAGCTTCAACGGGAGAGGAGATACGCAGTATTTT. Its translation: CASSFNGRGDTQYF. The V gene is TRBV7-9, the J gene TRBJ2-3; TRBD2 might be the D (6 bases). The CDR3 extends over 14 amino acids. Trimming shortened V by 3 bases and J by 5 bases, and 12 bases separated the two germline ends. Germline CDR1 reads SEHNR; CDR2 reads FQNEAQ (reference sequence).

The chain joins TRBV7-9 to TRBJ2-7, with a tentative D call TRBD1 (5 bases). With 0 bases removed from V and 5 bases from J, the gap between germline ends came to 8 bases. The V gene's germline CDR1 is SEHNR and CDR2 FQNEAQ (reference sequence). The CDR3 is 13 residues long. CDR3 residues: CASSLAGADEQYF. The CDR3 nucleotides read TGTGCCAGCAGCTTAGCTGGGGCTGACGAGCAGTACTTC. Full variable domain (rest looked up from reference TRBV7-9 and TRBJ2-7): DTGVSQNPRHKITKRGQNVTFRCDPISEHNRLYWYRQTLGQGPEFLTYFQNEAQLEKSRLLSDRFSAERPKGSFSTLEIQRTEQGDSAMYLCASSLAGADEQYFGPGTRLTVT.

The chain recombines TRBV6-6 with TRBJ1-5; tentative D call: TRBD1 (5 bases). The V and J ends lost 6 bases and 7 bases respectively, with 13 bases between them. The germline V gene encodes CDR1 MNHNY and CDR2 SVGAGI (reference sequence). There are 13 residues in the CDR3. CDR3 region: CASSGQGEQPQHF. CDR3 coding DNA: TGTGCCAGCAGCGGGCAGGGCGAGCAGCCCCAGCATTTT.

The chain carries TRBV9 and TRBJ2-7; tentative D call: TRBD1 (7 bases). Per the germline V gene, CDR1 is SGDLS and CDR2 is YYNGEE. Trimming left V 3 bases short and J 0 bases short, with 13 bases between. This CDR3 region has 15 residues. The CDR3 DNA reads TGTGCCAGCAGCGGCGGGACAGAGAGCTCCTACGAGCAGTACTTC. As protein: CASSGGTESSYEQYF.

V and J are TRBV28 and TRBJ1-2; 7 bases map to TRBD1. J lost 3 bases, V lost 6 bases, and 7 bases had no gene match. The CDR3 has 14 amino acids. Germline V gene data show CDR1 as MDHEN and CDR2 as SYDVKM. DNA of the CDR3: TGTGCCAGCAGGAAGACAGGGAGAGACTATGGCTACACCTTC. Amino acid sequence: CASRKTGRDYGYTF.

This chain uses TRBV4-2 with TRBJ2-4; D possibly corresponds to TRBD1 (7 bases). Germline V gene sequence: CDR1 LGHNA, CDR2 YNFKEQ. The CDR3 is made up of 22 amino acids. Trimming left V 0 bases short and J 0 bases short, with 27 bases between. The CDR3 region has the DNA TGTGCCAGCAGCCAAGATGGTCGGCAGGGGGGCCTTCGGGACCTAGCCAAAAACATTCAGTACTTC. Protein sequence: CASSQDGRQGGLRDLAKNIQYF.

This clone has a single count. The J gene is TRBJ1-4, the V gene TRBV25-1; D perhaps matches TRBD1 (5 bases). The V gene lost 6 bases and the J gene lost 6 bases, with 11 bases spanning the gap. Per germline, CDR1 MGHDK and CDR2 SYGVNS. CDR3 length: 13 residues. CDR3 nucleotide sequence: TGTGCCAGCAGGTCACAGGTGTATGAAAAACTGTTTTTT. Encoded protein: CASRSQVYEKLFF.

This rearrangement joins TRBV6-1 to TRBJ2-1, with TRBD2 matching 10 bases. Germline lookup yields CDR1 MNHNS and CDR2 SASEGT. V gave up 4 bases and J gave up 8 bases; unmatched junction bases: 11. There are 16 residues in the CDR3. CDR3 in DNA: TGTGCCAGCAGTGTGGCTAGCGGGGGTTCTTTCCATGAGCAGTTCTTC. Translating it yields CASSVASGGSFHEQFF.

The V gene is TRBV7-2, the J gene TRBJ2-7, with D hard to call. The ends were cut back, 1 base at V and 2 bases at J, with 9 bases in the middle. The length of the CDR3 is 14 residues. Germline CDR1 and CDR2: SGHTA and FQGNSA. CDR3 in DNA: TGTGCCAGCAGCTTAGGCGGTCAAACCTACGAGCAGTACTTC. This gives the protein CASSLGGQTYEQYF.

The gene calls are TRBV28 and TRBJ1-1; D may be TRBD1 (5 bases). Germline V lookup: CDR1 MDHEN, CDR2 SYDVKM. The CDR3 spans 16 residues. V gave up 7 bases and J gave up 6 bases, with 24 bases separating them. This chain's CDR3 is CASTGAGYGRSAEAFF. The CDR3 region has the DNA TGTGCCAGCACGGGCGCAGGGTACGGTAGGAGCGCTGAAGCTTTCTTT.

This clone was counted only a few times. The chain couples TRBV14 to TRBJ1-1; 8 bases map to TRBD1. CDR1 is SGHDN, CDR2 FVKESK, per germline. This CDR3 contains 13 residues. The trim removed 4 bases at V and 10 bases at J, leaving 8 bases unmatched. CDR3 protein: CASSPLDGQGAFF. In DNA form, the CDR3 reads TGTGCCAGCAGCCCCTTGGACGGACAGGGAGCTTTCTTT.

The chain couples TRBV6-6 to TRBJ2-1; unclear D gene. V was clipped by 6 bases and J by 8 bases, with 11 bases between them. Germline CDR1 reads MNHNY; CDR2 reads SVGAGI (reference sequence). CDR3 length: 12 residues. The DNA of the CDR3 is TGTGCCAGCAGCGCAACGGTCCATGAGCAGTTCTTC. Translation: CASSATVHEQFF.

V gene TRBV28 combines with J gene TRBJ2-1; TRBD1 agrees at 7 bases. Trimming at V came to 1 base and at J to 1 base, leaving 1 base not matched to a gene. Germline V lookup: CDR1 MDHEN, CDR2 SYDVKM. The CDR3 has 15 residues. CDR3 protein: CASSLSGGSYNEQFF. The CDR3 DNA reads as TGTGCCAGCAGTTTATCAGGGGGTTCCTACAATGAGCAGTTCTTC. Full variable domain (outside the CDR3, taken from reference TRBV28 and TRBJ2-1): DVKVTQSSRYLVKRTGEKVFLECVQDMDHENMFWYRQDPGLGLRLIYFSYDVKMKEKGDIPEGYSVSREKKERFSLILESASTNQTSMYLCASSLSGGSYNEQFFGPGTRLTVL.

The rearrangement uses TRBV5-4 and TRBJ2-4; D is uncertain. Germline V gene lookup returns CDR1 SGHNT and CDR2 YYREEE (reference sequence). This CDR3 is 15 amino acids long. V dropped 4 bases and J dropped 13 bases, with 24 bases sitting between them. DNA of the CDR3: TGTGCCAGCAGCCCCCGGCCCAGGTTCCGACGGATACAGTACTTC. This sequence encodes CASSPRPRFRRIQYF. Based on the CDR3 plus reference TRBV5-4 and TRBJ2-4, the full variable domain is ETGVTQSPTHLIKTRGQQVTLRCSSQSGHNTVSWYQQALGQGPQFIFQYYREEENGRGNFPPRFSGLQFPNYSSELNVNALELDDSALYLCASSPRPRFRRIQYFGAGTRLSVL.

CDR3 DNA sequence: TGTGCCAGTAACTCTCGTCCGGGACAGGGGGCACACGATACGCAGTATTTT. This translates into CASNSRPGQGAHDTQYF. The rearrangement joins TRBV19 to TRBJ2-3, with 12 nucleotides matching TRBD1. The CDR3 covers 17 residues. Per the germline V gene, CDR1 is LNHDA and CDR2 is SQIVND (reference sequence). The ends lost 7 bases at V and 6 bases at J; junction bases unmatched: 14.

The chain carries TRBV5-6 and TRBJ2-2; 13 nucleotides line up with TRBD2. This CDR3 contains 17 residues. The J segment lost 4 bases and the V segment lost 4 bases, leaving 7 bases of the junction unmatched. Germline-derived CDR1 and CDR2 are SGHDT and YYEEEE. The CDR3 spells CASSRLTSGGPTGELFF. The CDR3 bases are TGTGCCAGCAGCCGATTGACTAGCGGGGGGCCCACCGGGGAGCTGTTTTTT.

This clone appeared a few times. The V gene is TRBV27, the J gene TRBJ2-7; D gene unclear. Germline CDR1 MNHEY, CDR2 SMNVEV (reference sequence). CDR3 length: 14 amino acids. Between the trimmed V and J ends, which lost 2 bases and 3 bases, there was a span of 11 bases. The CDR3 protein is CASSLGQDYYEQYF. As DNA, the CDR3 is TGTGCCAGCAGTTTAGGTCAGGATTACTACGAGCAGTACTTC.